A single sample gave rise to the 18 T cell receptor beta chains below, sequenced in a study of cytomegalovirus exposure and HLA in healthy donors. Researchers ran the PCR with 60 Vbeta and 13 Jbeta primers. The repertoire was sequenced with immunoSEQ multiplex PCR; TCRdb's copy has only in-frame clones and lacks some. The data contain 75,000 to 100,000 clones, about 74% of them singletons. The sample comprised PBMCs. The receptor source for this set is a man aged 55-75 years in good health and CMV-seropositive.

The CDR3 DNA is TGTGCCAGCAGCCAATTAACGGACAGGGACCGGGAGACCCAGTACTTC. Its translation is CASSQLTDRDRETQYF. The genes are TRBV7-9 and TRBJ2-5; 8 nucleotides line up with TRBD1. CDR3 length: 16 residues. The J segment lost 5 bases and the V segment lost 5 bases, leaving 13 bases of the junction unmatched. From germline, CDR1 is SEHNR and CDR2 FQNEAQ (reference sequence).

The V and J genes are TRBV12-5 and TRBJ2-7; no reliable D call. In germline, CDR1 is LGHNT, CDR2 FRNRAP. This CDR3 has 10 residues. Deletions cut 5 bases from V and 4 bases from J, with 3 bases between. The CDR3 sequence is CASGTYEQYF. The CDR3 DNA follows: TGTGCTAGTGGTACATACGAGCAGTACTTC.

The chain has TRBV2 and TRBJ2-5; D gene uncertain. The CDR3 is 14 amino acids. The V gene lost 2 bases and the J gene lost 3 bases, with 10 bases spanning the gap. Germline V CDR1 and CDR2: SNHLY, FYNNEI. CDR3 in amino acids: CASSELSYEETQYF. DNA of the CDR3: TGTGCCAGCAGTGAACTTAGCTACGAAGAGACCCAGTACTTC. The full variable domain, with the rest looked up from reference TRBV2 and TRBJ2-5, is EPEVTQTPSHQVTQMGQEVILRCVPISNHLYFYWYRQILGQKVEFLVSFYNNEISEKSEIFDDQFSVERPDGSNFTLKIRSTKLEDSAMYFCASSELSYEETQYFGPGTRLLVL.

The V gene is TRBV30, the J gene TRBJ2-2; no clear D gene. CDR3 size: 14 residues. The V gene lost 5 bases and the J gene lost 6 bases, with 16 bases spanning the gap. Germline loops: CDR1 GTSNPN, CDR2 SVGIG (reference sequence). The chain's CDR3 is CAWAVEGSPGELFF. In DNA form, the CDR3 reads TGTGCCTGGGCGGTGGAAGGTTCTCCCGGGGAGCTGTTTTTT.

The chain is built from TRBV27 and TRBJ2-1; no clear D gene. Germline V lookup: CDR1 MNHEY, CDR2 SMNVEV (reference sequence). The CDR3 is 14 residues long. Trimming took 5 bases from V and 4 from J, leaving 12 bases between them. DNA of the CDR3: TGTGCCAGCAGTCTCCGACTTCGTTACAATGAGCAGTTCTTC. This gives the protein CASSLRLRYNEQFF.

The chain links TRBV5-1 to TRBJ1-1, with a tentative D call TRBD1 (6 bases). This CDR3 comprises 16 residues. V was pared by 0 bases and J by 3 bases, with 15 bases between. Germline CDR1 SGHRS, CDR2 YFSETQ. The CDR3 DNA follows: TGCGCCAGCAGCTTGGTAGGCCAGGGGCATCACACTGAAGCTTTCTTT. This codes for CASSLVGQGHHTEAFF.

CDR3 region: CASSPKAGGGGYTF. The CDR3 DNA follows: TGTGCCAGCAGCCCTAAAGCCGGAGGTGGAGGCTACACCTTC. This chain joins TRBV7-3 and TRBJ1-2; D unclear. CDR3 size: 14 residues. Germline V gene sequence: CDR1 SGHTA, CDR2 FQGTGA. With 5 bases removed from V and 8 bases from J, the gap between germline ends came to 18 bases.

The CDR3 sequence is CASSWGDRVNTEAFF. The CDR3 region has the DNA TGTGCCAGCAGCTGGGGGGACAGGGTTAACACTGAAGCTTTCTTT. This sequence joins TRBV5-6 and TRBJ1-1, with 9 bases that match TRBD1. V shed 3 bases, J shed 2 bases, and the junction held 5 bases outside the gene matches. CDR1 SGHDT and CDR2 YYEEEE come from the germline V gene. The CDR3 sequence is 15 residues long.

J is TRBJ2-1 and V is TRBV7-6, with TRBD2 as a possible D gene (5 bases). This CDR3 region has 12 residues. The V gene's germline CDR1 is SGHVS and CDR2 FNYEAQ. Between the trimmed V and J ends, which lost 4 bases and 6 bases, there was a span of 7 bases. The CDR3 is CASSSLVNEQFF. CDR3 nucleotide sequence: TGTGCCAGCAGCTCACTAGTCAATGAGCAGTTCTTC.

This clone was counted a few times. This rearrangement joins TRBV2 to TRBJ2-5; 11 bases match TRBD2. The V gene's germline CDR1 is SNHLY and CDR2 FYNNEI. The V segment lost 3 bases and the J segment 2 bases; nucleotides outside the gene matches: 8. The CDR3 length is 17 residues. The chain's CDR3 is CASSDPGVAGGQETQYF. For the CDR3, the DNA is TGTGCCAGCAGTGACCCAGGGGTAGCGGGGGGGCAAGAGACCCAGTACTTC. Full variable domain (outside the CDR3, taken from reference TRBV2 and TRBJ2-5): EPEVTQTPSHQVTQMGQEVILRCVPISNHLYFYWYRQILGQKVEFLVSFYNNEISEKSEIFDDQFSVERPDGSNFTLKIRSTKLEDSAMYFCASSDPGVAGGQETQYFGPGTRLLVL.

CDR3 sequence reads: CASSLGLAGANTGELFF. In nucleotides, the CDR3 is TGTGCCAGCAGCTTGGGTTTAGCGGGGGCGAACACCGGGGAGCTGTTTTTT. The chain is built from TRBV11-2 and TRBJ2-2; 9 bases match TRBD2. Looked up from germline, CDR1 is SGHAT and CDR2 is FQNNGV. This CDR3 is built from 17 residues. Trimming removed 3 bases from V and 0 bases from J; junction bases left unmatched: 5.

This chain connects TRBV6-5 to TRBJ2-1, with no clear D. Trimming shortened V by 6 bases and J by 0 bases, and 12 bases separated the two germline ends. CDR1 is MNHEY and CDR2 is SVGAGI in the germline V gene. CDR3 size: 15 residues. CDR3 sequence reads: CASRESTSSYNEQFF. DNA of the CDR3: TGTGCCAGCAGAGAATCAACCAGCTCCTACAATGAGCAGTTCTTC.

The chain joins TRBV6-1 to TRBJ1-1; 9 bases map to TRBD1. Germline loops: CDR1 MNHNS, CDR2 SASEGT. CDR3 size: 15 residues. Trimming removed 3 bases from V and 6 bases from J; junction bases left unmatched: 8. DNA of the CDR3: TGTGCCAGCAGTGACAAAGGACAGGGGAGGCCTGAAGCTTTCTTT. Amino acids: CASSDKGQGRPEAFF.

This chain joins TRBV7-6 and TRBJ2-1; a weak D match, TRBD2 (5 bases). The CDR3 covers 15 residues. The ends were cut back, 1 base at V and 8 bases at J, with 15 bases in the middle. In germline, CDR1 is SGHVS, CDR2 FNYEAQ. CDR3 in DNA: TGTGCCAGCAGCTTAGTGCCCTCGGGGTCGGATGAGCAGTTCTTC. It specifies CASSLVPSGSDEQFF. The full variable domain, in which reference TRBV7-6 and TRBJ2-1 provide the parts outside the CDR3, is GAGVSQSPRYKVTKRGQDVALRCDPISGHVSLYWYRQALGQGPEFLTYFNYEAQQDKSGLPNDRFSAERPEGSISTLTIQRTEQRDSAMYRCASSLVPSGSDEQFFGPGTRLTVL.

J is TRBJ2-5 and V is TRBV4-3, with a tentative D call TRBD2 (5 bases). V dropped 5 bases and J dropped 7 bases, with 14 bases sitting between them. The CDR3 has 13 residues. Germline CDR1 and CDR2: LGHNA and YSLEER. CDR3 in amino acids: CASSREIRGTQYF. Written as DNA, the CDR3 is TGCGCCAGCAGCAGAGAGATTCGGGGGACCCAGTACTTC.

The genes are TRBV6-1 and TRBJ1-6; 7 nucleotides match TRBD1. With 6 bases clipped from V and 4 bases from J, the junction kept 6 bases outside the gene matches. CDR3 length equals 15 residues. Germline V gene data show CDR1 as MNHNS and CDR2 as SASEGT. The CDR3 DNA is TGTGCCAGCAGCAATGGACAGGCGTATAATTCACCCCTCCACTTT. It codes for CASSNGQAYNSPLHF.

CDR3 region: CASSARLVSEQYF. The CDR3 coding sequence is TGTGCCAGCAGCGCACGTCTAGTATCCGAGCAGTACTTC. V usage is TRBV7-2 and J usage is TRBJ2-7; D is undetermined. Trimming shortened V by 5 bases and J by 6 bases, and 14 bases separated the two germline ends. The CDR3 is 13 amino acids. Per germline, CDR1 SGHTA and CDR2 FQGNSA.

This chain connects TRBV10-2 to TRBJ2-1; maybe TRBD1 (8 bases). Trimming removed 7 bases at V and 5 bases at J, with 18 bases between. The CDR3 runs 15 residues. Per germline, CDR1 WSHSY and CDR2 SAAADI. The CDR3 loop is CASTPTGEGNNEQFF. In nucleotides, the CDR3 is TGCGCCAGCACCCCGACAGGGGAGGGGAACAATGAGCAGTTCTTC.